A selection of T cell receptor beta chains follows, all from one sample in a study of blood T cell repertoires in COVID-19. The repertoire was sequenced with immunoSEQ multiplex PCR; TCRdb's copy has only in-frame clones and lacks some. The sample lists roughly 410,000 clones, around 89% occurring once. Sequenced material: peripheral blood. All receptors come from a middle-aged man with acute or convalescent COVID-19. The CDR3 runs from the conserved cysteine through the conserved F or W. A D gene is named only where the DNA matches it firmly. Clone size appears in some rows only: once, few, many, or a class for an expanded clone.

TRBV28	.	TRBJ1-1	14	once	CASSLESMHTEAFF	TGTGCCAGCAGTTTAGAGAGCATGCACACTGAAGCTTTCTTT
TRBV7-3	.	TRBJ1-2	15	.	CASSPSGGENYGYTF	TGTGCCAGCAGCCCGTCCGGGGGTGAGAACTATGGCTACACCTTC
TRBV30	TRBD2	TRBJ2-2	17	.	CAWSVLAGGPYTGELFF	TGTGCCTGGAGTGTACTAGCGGGGGGGCCGTACACCGGGGAGCTGTTTTTT
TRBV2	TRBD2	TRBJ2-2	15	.	CASSRGRVNTGELFF	TGTGCCAGCTCCCGGGGGAGGGTTAACACCGGGGAGCTGTTTTTT
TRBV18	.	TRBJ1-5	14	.	CASSPVAVNQPQHF	TGTGCCAGCTCACCAGTGGCAGTGAATCAGCCCCAGCATTTT
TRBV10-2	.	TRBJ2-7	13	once	CASSDLLSYEQYF	TGCGCCAGCAGTGACCTTTTATCCTACGAGCAGTACTTC
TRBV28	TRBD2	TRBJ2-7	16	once	CATQTLFGGGTYEQYF	TGTGCCACCCAGACATTATTCGGGGGGGGGACCTACGAGCAGTACTTC
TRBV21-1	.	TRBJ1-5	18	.	CASSAYHQGPRFNQPQHF	TGTGCCAGCAGCGCATACCATCAGGGGCCGCGTTTCAATCAGCCCCAGCATTTT
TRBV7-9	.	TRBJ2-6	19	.	CASSLGPRAPRGGANVLTF	TGTGCCAGCAGCTTAGGGCCTAGGGCCCCTCGGGGTGGGGCCAACGTCCTGACTTTC
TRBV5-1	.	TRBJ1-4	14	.	CASSSPGEWEKLFF	TGCGCCAGCAGCTCTCCGGGGGAATGGGAAAAACTGTTTTTT
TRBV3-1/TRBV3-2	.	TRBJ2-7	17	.	CASSQDLLGGPPYEQYF	TGTGCCAGCAGCCAAGATCTTTTGGGGGGGCCCCCCTACGAGCAGTACTTC
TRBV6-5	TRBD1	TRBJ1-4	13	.	CASSYGTGGKLFF	TGTGCCAGCAGTTACGGGACAGGGGGAAAACTGTTTTTT
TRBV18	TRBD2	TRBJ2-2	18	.	CASSPPRLAGGYTGELFF	TGTGCCAGCTCACCTCCGAGACTAGCGGGGGGCTACACCGGGGAGCTGTTTTTT
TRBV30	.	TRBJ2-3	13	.	CAWSVVEAGTQYF	TGTGCCTGGAGCGTCGTGGAGGCAGGTACGCAGTATTTT
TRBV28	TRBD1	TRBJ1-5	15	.	CASRSDRGAHQPQHF	TGTGCCAGCAGATCCGACAGGGGAGCTCATCAGCCCCAGCATTTT
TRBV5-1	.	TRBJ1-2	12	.	CASSLSRVGYTF	TGCGCCAGCAGCTTAAGCAGGGTTGGCTACACCTTC
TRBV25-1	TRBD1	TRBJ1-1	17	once	CASSESARGQVNTEAFF	TGTGCCAGCAGTGAATCTGCCCGGGGACAGGTGAACACTGAAGCTTTCTTT
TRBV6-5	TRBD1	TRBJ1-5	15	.	CASKLGDRINQPQHF	TGTGCCAGCAAGTTAGGGGACAGAATAAATCAGCCCCAGCATTTT
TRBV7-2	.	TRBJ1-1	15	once	CASSLEAGENTEAFF	TGTGCCAGCAGCTTAGAGGCAGGGGAGAACACTGAAGCTTTCTTT
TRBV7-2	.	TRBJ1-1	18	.	CASSLARGNQRVNTEAFF	TGTGCCAGCAGCTTAGCGCGGGGCAACCAAAGGGTGAACACTGAAGCTTTCTTT
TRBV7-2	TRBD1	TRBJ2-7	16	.	CASSDPGTGASYEQYF	TGTGCCAGCAGCGACCCGGGGACAGGTGCGTCCTACGAGCAGTACTTC
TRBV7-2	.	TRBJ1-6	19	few	CASSLASRGPSSYNSPLHF	TGTGCCAGCAGCTTAGCCTCCAGGGGCCCAAGCTCCTATAATTCACCCCTCCACTTT
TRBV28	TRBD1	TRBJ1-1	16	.	CASSLLTGGDGTEAFF	TGTGCCAGCAGTTTATTGACAGGGGGCGACGGCACTGAAGCTTTCTTT
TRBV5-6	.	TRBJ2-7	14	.	CASSLGLGRREQYF	TGTGCCAGCAGCCTGGGGTTAGGTCGGCGGGAGCAGTACTTC
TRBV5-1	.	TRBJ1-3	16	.	CASSLAGSQHGNTIYF	TGCGCCAGCAGCTTGGCCGGGAGTCAACATGGAAACACCATATATTTT
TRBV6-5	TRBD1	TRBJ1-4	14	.	CASRRDRAGEKLFF	TGTGCCAGCAGAAGGGACAGGGCGGGTGAAAAACTGTTTTTT
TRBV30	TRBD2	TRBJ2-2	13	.	CAWSVWTSGELFF	TGTGCCTGGAGTGTATGGACTAGCGGGGAGCTGTTTTTT
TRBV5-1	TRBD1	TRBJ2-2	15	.	CASRGLQGRAGELFF	TGCGCCAGCAGAGGTCTACAGGGGCGGGCCGGGGAGCTGTTTTTT
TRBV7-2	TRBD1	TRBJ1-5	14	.	CASSLGDRDQPQHF	TGTGCCAGCAGCTTAGGAGACAGGGATCAGCCCCAGCATTTT
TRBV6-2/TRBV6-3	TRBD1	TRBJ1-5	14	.	CASSPDRGYQPQHF	TGTGCCAGCAGCCCTGACAGGGGATATCAGCCCCAGCATTTT
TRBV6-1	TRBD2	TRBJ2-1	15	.	CASSDLAGTSNEQFF	TGTGCCAGCAGTGATTTAGCGGGAACTTCGAATGAGCAGTTCTTC
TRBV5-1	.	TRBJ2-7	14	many	CASSLSSGSYEQYF	TGCGCCAGCAGCCTTTCCTCAGGCTCCTACGAGCAGTACTTC
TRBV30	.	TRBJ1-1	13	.	CAWTVALNTEAFF	TGTGCCTGGACCGTCGCACTAAACACTGAAGCTTTCTTT
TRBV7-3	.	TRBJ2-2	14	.	CASSFGTNTGELFF	TGTGCCAGCAGCTTTGGGACTAACACCGGGGAGCTGTTTTTT
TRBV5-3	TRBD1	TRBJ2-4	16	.	CARRLKGAMWENIQYF	TGTGCCAGAAGGTTAAAGGGGGCGATGTGGGAAAACATTCAGTACTTC
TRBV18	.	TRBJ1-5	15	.	CASSPEGRYNQPQHF	TGTGCCAGCTCACCGGAGGGACGCTACAATCAGCCCCAGCATTTT
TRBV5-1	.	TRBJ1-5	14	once	CASSTGYSNQPQHF	TGCGCCAGCAGTACAGGGTATAGCAATCAGCCCCAGCATTTT